This TCR beta chain was sequenced in a study of patients and donors after allogeneic stem cell transplantation. CDR3 length: 19 residues. Trimming left V 0 bases short and J 2 bases short, with 24 bases between. Germline CDR1 is DFQATT and CDR2 is SNEGSKA (reference sequence). Via MiXCR, TCRdb re-called the RT-PCR reads, giving one row per CDR3 protein. The sample has 920,000 or so distinct CDR3 sequences; more than 15% are singletons. This chain uses TRBV20-1 with TRBJ2-3; D uncertain. Sequencing input: blood, either unsorted or a sorted T cell fraction (not recorded which). The sequence was collected from a human donor who was either an allogeneic HSCT recipient or a stem cell or donor lymphocyte infusion donor (not recorded which). It is not recorded whose cells these are; they may come from a transplant donor. CDR3 sequence: CSARDLISSEGRHTDTQYF. CDR3 nucleotide sequence: TGCAGTGCTAGAGATTTGATTTCGAGTGAAGGGCGGCACACAGATACGCAGTATTTT.